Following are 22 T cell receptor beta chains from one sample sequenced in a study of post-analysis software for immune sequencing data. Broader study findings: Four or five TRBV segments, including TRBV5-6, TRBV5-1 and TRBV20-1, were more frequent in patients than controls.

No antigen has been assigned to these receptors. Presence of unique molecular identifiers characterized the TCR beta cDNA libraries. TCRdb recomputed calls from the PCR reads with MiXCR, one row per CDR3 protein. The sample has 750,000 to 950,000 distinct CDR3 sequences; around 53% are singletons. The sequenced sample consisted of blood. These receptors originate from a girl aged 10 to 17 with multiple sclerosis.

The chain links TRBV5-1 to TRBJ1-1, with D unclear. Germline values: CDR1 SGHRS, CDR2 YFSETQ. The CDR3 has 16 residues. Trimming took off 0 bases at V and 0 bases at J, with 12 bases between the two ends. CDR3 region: CASSLDWPGLNTEAFF. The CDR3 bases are TGCGCCAGCAGCTTGGATTGGCCGGGGTTGAACACTGAAGCTTTCTTT.

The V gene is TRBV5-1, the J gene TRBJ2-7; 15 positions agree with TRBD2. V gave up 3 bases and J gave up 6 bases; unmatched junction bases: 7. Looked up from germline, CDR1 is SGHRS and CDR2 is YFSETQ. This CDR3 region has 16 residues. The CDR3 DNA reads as TGCGCCAGCAGCTCGGGGACTAGCGGGGGGTTCGTCGAGCAGTACTTC. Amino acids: CASSSGTSGGFVEQYF. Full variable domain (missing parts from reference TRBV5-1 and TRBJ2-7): KAGVTQTPRYLIKTRGQQVTLSCSPISGHRSVSWYQQTPGQGLQFLFEYFSETQRNKGNFPGRFSGRQFSNSRSEMNVSTLELGDSALYLCASSSGTSGGFVEQYFGPGTRLTVT.

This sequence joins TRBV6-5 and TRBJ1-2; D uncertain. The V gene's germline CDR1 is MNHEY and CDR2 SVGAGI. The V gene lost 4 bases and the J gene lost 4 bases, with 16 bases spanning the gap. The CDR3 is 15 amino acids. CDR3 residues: CASSSPQAASYGYTF. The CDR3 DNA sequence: TGTGCCAGCAGTTCCCCCCAGGCAGCAAGCTATGGCTACACCTTC.

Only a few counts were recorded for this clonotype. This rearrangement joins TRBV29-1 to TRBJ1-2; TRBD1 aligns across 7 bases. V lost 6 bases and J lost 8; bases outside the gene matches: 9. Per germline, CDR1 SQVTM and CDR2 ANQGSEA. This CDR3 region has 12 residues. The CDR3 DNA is TGCAGCGTCCAAGGGGGCCTCTCCGGCTACACCTTC. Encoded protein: CSVQGGLSGYTF.

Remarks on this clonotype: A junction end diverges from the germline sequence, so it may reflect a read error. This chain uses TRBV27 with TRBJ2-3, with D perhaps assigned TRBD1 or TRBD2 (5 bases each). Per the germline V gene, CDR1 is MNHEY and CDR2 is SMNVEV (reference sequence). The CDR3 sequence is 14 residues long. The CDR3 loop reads CASSLSPRGDTRYF. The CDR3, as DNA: TGTGCCAGCAGTTTATCGCCCAGAGGGGATACGCGGTATTTT.

The CDR3 reads CASSQDGLRTDTQYF. In DNA, the CDR3 is TGTGCCAGCAGCCAAGATGGGTTGAGAACAGATACGCAGTATTTT. The chain uses TRBV14 and TRBJ2-3; D gene ambiguous. Trimming cost V 0 bases and J 3 bases, with 10 bases left between them. CDR3 length equals 15 residues. CDR1 is SGHDN, CDR2 FVKESK, per germline.

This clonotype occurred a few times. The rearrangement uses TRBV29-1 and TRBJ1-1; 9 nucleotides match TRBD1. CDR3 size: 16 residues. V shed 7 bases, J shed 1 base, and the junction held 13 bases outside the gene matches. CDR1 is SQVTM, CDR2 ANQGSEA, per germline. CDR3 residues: CSATEPGTGTNTEAFF. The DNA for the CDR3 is TGCAGCGCTACAGAACCCGGGACAGGGACGAACACTGAAGCTTTCTTT.

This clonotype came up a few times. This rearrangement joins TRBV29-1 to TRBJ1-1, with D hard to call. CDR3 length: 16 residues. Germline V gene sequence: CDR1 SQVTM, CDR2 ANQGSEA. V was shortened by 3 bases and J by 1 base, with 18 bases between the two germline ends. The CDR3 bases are TGCAGCGTTGACAACCGGGAATGGTTACCGAACACTGAAGCTTTCTTT. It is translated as CSVDNREWLPNTEAFF.

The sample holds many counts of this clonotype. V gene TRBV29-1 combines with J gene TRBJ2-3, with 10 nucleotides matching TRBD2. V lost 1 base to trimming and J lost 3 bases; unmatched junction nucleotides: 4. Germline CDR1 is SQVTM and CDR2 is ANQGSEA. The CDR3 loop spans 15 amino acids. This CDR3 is CSVEGASGRTDTQYF. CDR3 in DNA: TGCAGCGTTGAAGGGGCTAGCGGGAGAACAGATACGCAGTATTTT.

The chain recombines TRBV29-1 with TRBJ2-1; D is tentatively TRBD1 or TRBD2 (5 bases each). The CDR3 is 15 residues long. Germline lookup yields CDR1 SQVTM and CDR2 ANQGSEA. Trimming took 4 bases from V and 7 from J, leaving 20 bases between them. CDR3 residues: CSVGSLAWDLNEQFF. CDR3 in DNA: TGCAGCGTTGGGTCGCTAGCTTGGGACCTTAATGAGCAGTTCTTC.

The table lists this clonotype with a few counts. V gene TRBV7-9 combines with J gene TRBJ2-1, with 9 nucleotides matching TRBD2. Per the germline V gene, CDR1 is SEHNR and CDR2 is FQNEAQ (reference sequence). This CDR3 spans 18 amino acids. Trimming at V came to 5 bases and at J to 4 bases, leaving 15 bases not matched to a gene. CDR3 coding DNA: TGTGCCAGCAGCGTCCGACCGGGGCTAGCGGGAATATACAATGAGCAGTTCTTC. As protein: CASSVRPGLAGIYNEQFF.

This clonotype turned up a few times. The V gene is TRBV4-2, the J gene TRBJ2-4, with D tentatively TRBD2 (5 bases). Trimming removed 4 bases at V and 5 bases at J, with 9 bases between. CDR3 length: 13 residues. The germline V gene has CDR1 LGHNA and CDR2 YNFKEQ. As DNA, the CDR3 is TGTGCCAGCAGCCCTAGCCATCAAAACATTCAGTACTTC. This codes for CASSPSHQNIQYF.

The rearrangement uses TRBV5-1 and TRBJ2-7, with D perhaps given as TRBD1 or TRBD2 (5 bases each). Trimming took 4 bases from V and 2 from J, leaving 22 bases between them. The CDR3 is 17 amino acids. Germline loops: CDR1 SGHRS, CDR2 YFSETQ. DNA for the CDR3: TGCGCCAGCAGCGTCGGGGCAGGAGGCTTTATTGCCTACGAGCAGTACTTC. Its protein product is CASSVGAGGFIAYEQYF.

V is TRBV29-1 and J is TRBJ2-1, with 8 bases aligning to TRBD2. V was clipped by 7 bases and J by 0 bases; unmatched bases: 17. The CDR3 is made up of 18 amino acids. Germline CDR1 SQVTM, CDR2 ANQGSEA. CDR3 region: CSADGSTSGGSSYNEQFF. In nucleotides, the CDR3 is TGCAGCGCCGACGGGTCCACTAGCGGAGGAAGCTCCTACAATGAGCAGTTCTTC.

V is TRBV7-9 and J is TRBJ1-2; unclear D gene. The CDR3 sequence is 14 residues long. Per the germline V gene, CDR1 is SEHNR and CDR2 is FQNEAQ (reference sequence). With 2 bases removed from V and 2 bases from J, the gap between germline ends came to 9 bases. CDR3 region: CASSLPVNNYGYTF. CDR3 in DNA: TGTGCCAGCAGCTTACCAGTAAACAACTATGGCTACACCTTC.

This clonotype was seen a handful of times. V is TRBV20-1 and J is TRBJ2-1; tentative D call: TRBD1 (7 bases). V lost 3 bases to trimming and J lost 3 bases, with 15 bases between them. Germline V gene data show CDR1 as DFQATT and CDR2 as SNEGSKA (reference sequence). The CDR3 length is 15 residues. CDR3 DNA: TGCAGTGCTAGGCCCCAGGGGGGCCGCTACAATGAGCAGTTCTTC. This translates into CSARPQGGRYNEQFF.

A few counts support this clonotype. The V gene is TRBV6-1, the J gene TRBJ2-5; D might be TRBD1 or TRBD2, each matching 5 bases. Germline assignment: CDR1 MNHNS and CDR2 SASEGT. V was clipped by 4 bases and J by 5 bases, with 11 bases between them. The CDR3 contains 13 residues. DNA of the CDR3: TGTGCCAGCAGTGGGGCTTGGGGGGAGACCCAGTACTTC. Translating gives CASSGAWGETQYF.

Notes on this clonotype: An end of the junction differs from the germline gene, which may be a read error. The CDR3 bases are TGTGCCACCAGTAGAGGGGGGGGAAGAAGTCAAGAGACCCAGTACTTC. Encoded protein: CATSRGGGRSQETQYF. This chain links TRBV15 with TRBJ2-4; D might be TRBD2 (7 bases). With the DNA end fitting TRBJ2-5 better, the J assignment may be wrong. CDR1 LNHNV and CDR2 YYDKDF come from the germline V gene (reference sequence). There are 16 residues in the CDR3.

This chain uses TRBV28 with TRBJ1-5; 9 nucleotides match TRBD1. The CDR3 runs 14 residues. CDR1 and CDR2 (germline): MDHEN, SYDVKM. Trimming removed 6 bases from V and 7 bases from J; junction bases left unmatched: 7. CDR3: CASSPGTGKQPQHF. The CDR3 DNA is TGTGCCAGCAGCCCAGGGACAGGGAAACAGCCCCAGCATTTT.

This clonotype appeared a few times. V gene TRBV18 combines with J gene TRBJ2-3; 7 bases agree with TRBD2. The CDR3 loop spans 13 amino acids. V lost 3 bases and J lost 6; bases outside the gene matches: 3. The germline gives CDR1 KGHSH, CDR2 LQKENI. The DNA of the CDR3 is TGTGCCAGCTCACCGCGGGAGACGGATACGCAGTATTTT. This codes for CASSPRETDTQYF.

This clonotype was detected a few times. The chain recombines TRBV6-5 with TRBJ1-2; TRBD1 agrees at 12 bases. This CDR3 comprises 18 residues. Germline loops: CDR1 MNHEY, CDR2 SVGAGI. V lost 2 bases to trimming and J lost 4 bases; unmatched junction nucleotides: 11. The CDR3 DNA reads TGTGCCAGCAGTTACCAAGGGACAGGGGGCTTTCCTGGCTATGGCTACACCTTC. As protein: CASSYQGTGGFPGYGYTF.

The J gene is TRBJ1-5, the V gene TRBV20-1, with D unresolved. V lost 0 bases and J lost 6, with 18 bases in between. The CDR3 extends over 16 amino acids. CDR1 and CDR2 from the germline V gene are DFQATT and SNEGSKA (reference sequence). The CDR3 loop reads CSAREGPARLIQPQHF. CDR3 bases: TGCAGTGCTAGAGAGGGCCCCGCCCGGTTGATTCAGCCCCAGCATTTT.